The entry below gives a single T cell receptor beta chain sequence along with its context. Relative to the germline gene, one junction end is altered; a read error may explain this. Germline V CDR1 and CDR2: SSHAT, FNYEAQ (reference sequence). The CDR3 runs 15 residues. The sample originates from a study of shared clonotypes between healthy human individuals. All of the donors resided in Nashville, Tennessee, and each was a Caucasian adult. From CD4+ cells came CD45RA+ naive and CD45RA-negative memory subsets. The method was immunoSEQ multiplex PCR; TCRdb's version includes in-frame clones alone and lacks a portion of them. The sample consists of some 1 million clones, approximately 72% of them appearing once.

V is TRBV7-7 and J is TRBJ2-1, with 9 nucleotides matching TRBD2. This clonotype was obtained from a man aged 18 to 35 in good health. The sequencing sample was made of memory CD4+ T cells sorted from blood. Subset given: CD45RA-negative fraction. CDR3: CASSSTSGPYNEQFF. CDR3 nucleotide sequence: TGTGCTAGCAGCTCGACTAGCGGACCTTACAATGAGCAGTTCTTC.